This T cell receptor (beta chain) was profiled in a study of early T cells in non-severe SARS-CoV-2 infection. Study-wide points: Private and CD4 specificities were missed by VDJdb matching, which favored anti-spike CD8 responses.

The CDR3 length is 13 residues. The junction had 3 bases not matched to a gene; V was cut back by 6 bases and J by 3 bases. Germline V CDR1 and CDR2: MDHEN, SYDVKM. This clonotype showed up just a few times. Its matching antigen is unknown. In TCRdb, the 5' RACE reads were re-called with MiXCR into one record per CDR3 protein. The table includes 50,000 or so distinct CDR3 sequences, around 14% detected once. This chain connects TRBV28 to TRBJ1-2; 8 nucleotides line up with TRBD1. Source material: whole blood. The clonotype comes from an adult who was a healthcare worker with PCR-confirmed SARS-CoV-2 infection or an uninfected control (not recorded which). The CDR3 DNA reads as TGTGCCAGCAGGCCGACAGGGGACTATGGCTACACCTTC. Its translation is CASRPTGDYGYTF.